Here is one TCR beta chain with its context. TCRdb's copy holds only in-frame clones and misses some; the assay was immunoSEQ multiplex PCR. The sample lists roughly 23,000 clones, approximately 92% occurring once. These data originate in a study of preoperative IRX-2 immunotherapy in early breast cancer. Treatment given: preoperative locoregional IRX-2 cytokine immunotherapy. This phase Ib study tested locoregional IRX-2 cytokine immunotherapy given before surgery. V was pared by 0 bases and J by 4 bases, with 11 bases between. The CDR3 consists of 15 residues. The germline V gene encodes CDR1 SGHKS and CDR2 YYEKEE (reference sequence).

The clonotype was recovered from a human donor with breast cancer. The chain links TRBV5-5 to TRBJ1-3, with unresolved D. The sequenced sample was tumor tissue, obtained after IRX-2 immunotherapy. CDR3 in amino acids: CASSLAPLSGNTIYF. CDR3 DNA: TGTGCCAGCAGCTTGGCCCCTCTAAGCGGAAACACCATATATTTT.